This passage covers 17 T cell receptor beta chains from one sample sequenced in a study of T cells in Graves' hyperthyroidism and ophthalmopathy. TCR beta CDR3 regions were amplified from RNA. HTBI primers drove first-round RT-PCR of the TCR CDR3. TCRdb analysed the multiplex PCR reads with MiXCR anew, one entry per CDR3 protein. The repertoire consists of under 700,000 distinct CDR3 sequences, with 35% to 55% occurring once and the leading ten covering 8.2%. The specimen sequenced was peripheral blood or thyroid tissue (not recorded which). These receptors all stem from a woman under 30 with Graves' hyperthyroidism.

The gene calls are TRBV7-9 and TRBJ1-1; D call uncertain. The CDR3 extends over 15 amino acids. Germline CDR1 reads SEHNR; CDR2 reads FQNEAQ (reference sequence). Deletions cut 5 bases from V and 1 base from J, with 14 bases between. CDR3 sequence (DNA): TGTGCCAGCAGCCCGGAGCAGGTGGGGAACACTGAAGCTTTCTTT. Protein: CASSPEQVGNTEAFF.

This clonotype was found a few times. In DNA, the CDR3 is TGCAGTGCTAGAGGACAGGGCCGCTACGAGCAGTACTTC. Protein: CSARGQGRYEQYF. This chain links TRBV20-1 with TRBJ2-7; 7 nucleotides align to TRBD1. CDR1 is DFQATT and CDR2 is SNEGSKA in the germline V gene (reference sequence). V gave up 1 base and J gave up 3 bases; unmatched junction bases: 3. This CDR3 is 13 amino acids long.

The rearrangement joins TRBV2 to TRBJ1-1; D is perhaps TRBD1 (6 bases). The germline gives CDR1 SNHLY, CDR2 FYNNEI. V was clipped by 8 bases and J by 9 bases, with 22 bases between them. The CDR3 has 14 residues. CDR3: CASLPENPGHKAFF. The DNA of the CDR3 is TGTGCCAGCTTACCTGAGAATCCGGGACATAAAGCTTTCTTT.

The J gene is TRBJ1-3, the V gene TRBV29-1, with D unclear. V was trimmed by 4 bases and J by 2 bases, leaving 15 bases between them. The CDR3 loop spans 15 amino acids. Germline CDR1 and CDR2: SQVTM and ANQGSEA. In DNA form, the CDR3 reads TGCAGCGTTGCTGAGGGCCCCATGACTGGAAACACCATATATTTT. This gives the protein CSVAEGPMTGNTIYF.

This chain's CDR3 is CASISDRRYYEQYF. The CDR3 DNA reads as TGTGCCAGCATATCGGACCGCCGTTACTACGAGCAGTACTTC. This chain joins TRBV6-2 or TRBV6-3 and TRBJ2-7; D call uncertain. Germline values: CDR1 MNHEY, CDR2 SVGEGT. Trimming took off 7 bases at V and 3 bases at J, with 16 bases between the two ends. This CDR3 comprises 14 residues.

The gene calls are TRBV2 and TRBJ2-7; tentatively, D is TRBD2 (5 bases). Germline-derived CDR1 and CDR2 are SNHLY and FYNNEI. The CDR3 extends over 15 amino acids. The germline V and J ends were trimmed by 6 bases and 7 bases, with 22 bases remaining between them. The CDR3 reads CASSPLEGRRGEQYF. The CDR3 coding sequence is TGTGCCAGCAGCCCCCTAGAGGGCAGACGAGGGGAGCAGTACTTC.

This clonotype was recorded only once. This chain links TRBV11-3 with TRBJ1-2; 7 bases line up with TRBD1. This CDR3 has 15 amino acids. V shed 5 bases and J 4 bases; nucleotides not matched to a gene: 10. Germline V lookup: CDR1 SGHNT, CDR2 YENEEA. The CDR3 region has the DNA TGTGCCAGCAGCCGACAAGGGGGACAGCTCTATGGCTACACCTTC. Translating it yields CASSRQGGQLYGYTF. The variable domain in full, with the rest retrieved from reference TRBV11-3 and TRBJ1-2, is EAGVVQSPRYKIIEKKQPVAFWCNPISGHNTLYWYLQNLGQGPELLIRYENEEAVDDSQLPKDRFSAERLKGVDSTLKIQPAELGDSAVYLCASSRQGGQLYGYTFGSGTRLTVV.

Ten or more counts support this clonotype. This chain connects TRBV12-3 or TRBV12-4 to TRBJ2-7; the match to TRBD1 covers 7 bases. V trimming: 6 bases; J trimming: 3 bases; junction bases outside the gene matches: 8. There are 14 residues in the CDR3. The CDR3 bases are TGTGCCAGCAGCCCCGGGACAGAAAGCTACGAGCAGTACTTC. Residues: CASSPGTESYEQYF.

Remarks on this clonotype: Because the CDR3 is missing its conserved closing phenylalanine or tryptophan, this is likely a read error. The limits of the CDR3 on the DNA are not certain, so only TCRdb's listed CDR3 is given. CDR3 sequence: CATSDRVL. The gene calls are TRBV24-1 and TRBJ2-7; the D call TRBD1 from the table was never checked on the DNA. The CDR3 is 8 residues long, ends included. Looked up from germline, CDR1 is KGHDR and CDR2 is SFDVKD.

The rearrangement links TRBV10-2 to TRBJ2-2; D could derive from TRBD1 or TRBD2 (5 bases each). V gave up 6 bases and J gave up 0 bases, with 14 bases separating them. Germline CDR1 WSHSY, CDR2 SAAADI. The CDR3 runs 16 residues. CDR3 region: CASRAGTASNTGELFF. Written as DNA, the CDR3 is TGCGCCAGCAGAGCCGGGACCGCATCGAACACCGGGGAGCTGTTTTTT.

The rearrangement links TRBV29-1 to TRBJ2-2; D not certain. The CDR3 covers 12 residues. The V gene lost 4 bases and the J gene lost 0 bases, with 3 bases spanning the gap. Germline CDR1 is SQVTM and CDR2 is ANQGSEA. The CDR3 DNA is TGCAGCGTTGCCGCGAACACCGGGGAGCTGTTTTTT. This translates into CSVAANTGELFF.

Comments on this clonotype: A much larger clone sits a single nucleotide away, making a read error possible. This chain uses TRBV7-9 with TRBJ1-4; D might be TRBD1 (6 bases). This CDR3 is built from 14 residues. Germline loops: CDR1 SEHNR, CDR2 FQNEAQ (reference sequence). The CDR3 is CASSLTGRGENLFF. The CDR3 DNA reads TGTGCCAGCAGTTTAACAGGGAGAGGCGAAAATCTGTTTTTT.

This clonotype occurred many times. J is TRBJ1-4 and V is TRBV29-1; 8 bases align to TRBD1. V gave up 0 bases and J gave up 13 bases; unmatched junction bases: 7. Germline-derived CDR1 and CDR2 are SQVTM and ANQGSEA. This CDR3 is 13 amino acids long. The chain's CDR3 is CSVEDGVTGVLFF. The CDR3 DNA is TGCAGCGTTGAAGATGGGGTGACAGGGGTACTGTTTTTT.

This clonotype showed up just once. A read error is possible here, since a much larger clone lies one base away. This chain links TRBV10-3 with TRBJ2-5; 7 positions match TRBD2. CDR1 is ENHRY and CDR2 is SYGVKD in the germline V gene. The V gene end was trimmed by 4 bases and the J gene end by 2 bases; junction bases not matched to a gene: 10. This CDR3 region has 16 residues. The CDR3 DNA reads as TGTGCCATCAGTGGAGGGACTGGCGGGGGACAAGAGACCCAGTACTTC. It codes for CAISGGTGGGQETQYF.

This clonotype was picked up many times. The chain employs TRBV2 and TRBJ1-5, with a weak D call TRBD1 (5 bases). V was pared by 4 bases and J by 6 bases, with 13 bases between. The CDR3 contains 14 residues. In germline, CDR1 is SNHLY, CDR2 FYNNEI. In DNA form, the CDR3 reads TGTGCCAGCAGTGTTGGGGGGATTGCTCAGCCCCAGCATTTT. Its translation: CASSVGGIAQPQHF.

The chain carries TRBV7-9 and TRBJ2-5; D not resolved. The CDR3 length is 14 residues. The V and J ends lost 1 base and 5 bases respectively, with 11 bases between them. Looked up from germline, CDR1 is SEHNR and CDR2 is FQNEAQ (reference sequence). CDR3 region: CASSLGVLHETQYF. The CDR3 DNA follows: TGTGCCAGCAGCTTAGGAGTTCTACACGAGACCCAGTACTTC.

The table lists this clonotype with many counts. V is TRBV2 and J is TRBJ1-1; D is unclear. Trimming took off 5 bases at V and 6 bases at J, with 10 bases between the two ends. In germline, CDR1 is SNHLY, CDR2 FYNNEI. The CDR3 is made up of 12 amino acids. The CDR3 sequence is CASSNGSPEAFF. The CDR3 DNA follows: TGTGCCAGCAGTAACGGGTCGCCTGAAGCTTTCTTT.